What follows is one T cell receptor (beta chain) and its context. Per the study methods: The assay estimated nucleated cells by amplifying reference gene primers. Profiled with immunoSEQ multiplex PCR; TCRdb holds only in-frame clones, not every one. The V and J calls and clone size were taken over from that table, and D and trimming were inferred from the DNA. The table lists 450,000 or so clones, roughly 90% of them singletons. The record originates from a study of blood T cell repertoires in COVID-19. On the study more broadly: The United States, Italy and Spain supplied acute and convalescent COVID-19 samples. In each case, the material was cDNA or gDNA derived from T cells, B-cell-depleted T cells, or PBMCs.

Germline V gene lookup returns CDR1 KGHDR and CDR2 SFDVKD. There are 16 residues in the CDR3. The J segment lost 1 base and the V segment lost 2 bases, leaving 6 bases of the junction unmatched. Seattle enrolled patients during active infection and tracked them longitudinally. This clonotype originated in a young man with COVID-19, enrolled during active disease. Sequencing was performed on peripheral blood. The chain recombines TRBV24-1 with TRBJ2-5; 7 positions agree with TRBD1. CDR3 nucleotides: TGTGCCACCAGTGATTGGGGGACAGACTTCCAAGAGACCCAGTACTTC. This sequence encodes CATSDWGTDFQETQYF.